These 27 T cell receptor beta chains originate from one sample sequenced in a study of neurological immune-mediated disorders. TCRdb reanalysed the 5' RACE reads using MiXCR and keeps one entry per CDR3 protein. Of 14,000 or so distinct CDR3 sequences in the sample, around 13% are singletons; the top ten hold 35% to 45%. Sequencing input: CD8+ T cells from blood. These receptors were taken from a female donor with HTLV-1-associated myelopathy (HAM/TSP).

This clonotype was counted at least ten times. In DNA form, the CDR3 reads TGTGCCAGCAGTTTTCAGCGGGGGGGCCTTCTAAACATTCAGTACTTC. It encodes CASSFQRGGLLNIQYF. The rearrangement joins TRBV12-3 or TRBV12-4 to TRBJ2-4, with 10 bases fitting TRBD2. The CDR3 runs 16 residues. V was clipped by 3 bases and J by 6 bases; unmatched bases: 8.

Worth noting for this clonotype: A single base separates this from a much larger clone, so it may be a read error. The chain employs TRBV20-1 and TRBJ1-2; weak D call: TRBD1 (6 bases). Germline assignment: CDR1 DFQATT and CDR2 SNEGSKA (reference sequence). The CDR3 length is 17 residues. Trimming removed 4 bases at V and 4 bases at J, with 25 bases between. The CDR3 here is CSAKSSHDRSPVYGYTF. In DNA, the CDR3 is TGCAGTGCTAAGAGTTCACACGACAGGTCCCCCGTCTATGGCTACACCTTC.

This clonotype was counted many times. The chain recombines TRBV2 with TRBJ2-1, with 12 bases lining up with TRBD2. This CDR3 comprises 18 residues. V shed 3 bases and J 4 bases; nucleotides not matched to a gene: 10. Per germline, CDR1 SNHLY and CDR2 FYNNEI. The CDR3 region is CASSEVRLAGGVYNEQFF. The CDR3 nucleotides read TGTGCCAGCAGTGAGGTCAGGCTAGCGGGAGGGGTATACAATGAGCAGTTCTTC.

V gene TRBV11-3 combines with J gene TRBJ2-5; D possibly corresponds to TRBD1 (5 bases). V shed 0 bases and J shed 2 bases, with 13 bases lying between them. Germline V gene lookup returns CDR1 SGHNT and CDR2 YENEEA. The CDR3 covers 16 residues. This CDR3 is CASSLDLAGWQETQYF. The CDR3 DNA reads TGTGCCAGCAGCTTAGATCTCGCAGGGTGGCAAGAGACCCAGTACTTC.

For this clonotype: A read error may be the cause here, since a much bigger clone is one base away. This sequence joins TRBV7-9 and TRBJ2-1, with 11 bases matching TRBD2. Trimming cost V 1 base and J 9 bases; bases outside gene matches: 5. The CDR3 covers 15 residues. Germline V gene data show CDR1 as SEHNR and CDR2 as FQNEAQ (reference sequence). The CDR3 reads CASSLVLAGDCEQFF. The CDR3 nucleotides read TGTGCCAGCAGCTTAGTACTAGCGGGAGATTGTGAGCAGTTCTTC.

This clonotype was observed a single time. The chain uses TRBV20-1 and TRBJ2-1, with TRBD2 matching 10 bases. This CDR3 spans 15 amino acids. CDR1 and CDR2 (germline): DFQATT, SNEGSKA (reference sequence). Trimming removed 3 bases from V and 4 bases from J; junction bases left unmatched: 6. CDR3: CSARIAGGHYNEQFF. The CDR3 DNA reads TGCAGTGCTAGGATAGCGGGGGGTCATTACAATGAGCAGTTCTTC.

This clonotype was counted ten times or more. The CDR3 reads CASSLVQGRHEQFF. CDR3 sequence (DNA): TGTGCCAGCAGTTTAGTGCAGGGGCGCCATGAGCAGTTCTTC. V is TRBV28 and J is TRBJ2-1, with D perhaps TRBD1 (6 bases). The CDR3 has 14 amino acids. CDR1 and CDR2 from the germline V gene are MDHEN and SYDVKM. Trimming removed 2 bases from V and 8 bases from J, with 13 bases in between.

There are many counts of this clonotype. The chain links TRBV6-5 to TRBJ2-1, with TRBD1 matching 8 bases. The germline V gene encodes CDR1 MNHEY and CDR2 SVGAGI. The CDR3 has 13 residues. The trim removed 5 bases at V and 6 bases at J, leaving 3 bases unmatched. The CDR3 nucleotides read TGTGCCAGCAGTCCGGGACAGGTCAATGAGCAGTTCTTC. It specifies CASSPGQVNEQFF.

This clonotype was detected many times. The chain is built from TRBV7-9 and TRBJ2-3, with 9 positions matching TRBD1. Germline CDR1 SEHNR, CDR2 FQNEAQ (reference sequence). The CDR3 covers 12 residues. With V trimmed by 3 bases and J by 14 bases, 6 bases remained unmatched. CDR3 sequence (DNA): TGTGCCAGCAGCTTGGGGGGACAGGGCTGGTATTTT. Translated, it gives CASSLGGQGWYF.

This clonotype was counted ten times or more. CDR3 nucleotides: TGTGCCAGCAGTGATTCGAAAGGGCTCTGGGGCTACACCTTC. This sequence encodes CASSDSKGLWGYTF. The chain has TRBV7-9 and TRBJ1-2; D is unresolved. Trimming shortened V by 6 bases and J by 8 bases, and 19 bases separated the two germline ends. The CDR3 extends over 14 amino acids. Germline loops: CDR1 SEHNR, CDR2 FQNEAQ (reference sequence).

This clonotype was recorded many times. This sequence joins TRBV11-3 and TRBJ2-5, with TRBD2 as a possible D gene (5 bases). V was pared by 2 bases and J by 4 bases, with 11 bases between. This CDR3 has 14 amino acids. The germline gives CDR1 SGHNT, CDR2 YENEEA. In DNA form, the CDR3 reads TGTGCCAGCAGCTTATATCGGGAATCAGAGACCCAGTACTTC. Its protein product is CASSLYRESETQYF.

This clonotype was counted at least ten times. The J gene is TRBJ2-7, the V gene TRBV20-1; weak D call: TRBD1 (6 bases). This CDR3 contains 12 residues. The germline CDR1 and CDR2 sequences are DFQATT and SNEGSKA (reference sequence). With 6 bases removed from V and 0 bases from J, the gap between germline ends came to 9 bases. This CDR3 is CSATGSSYEQYF. The CDR3 DNA sequence: TGCAGTGCCACAGGGAGCTCCTACGAGCAGTACTTC.

This clonotype was seen more than once but under ten times. This could be a read error, since a much larger clone is one nucleotide away. The V and J genes are TRBV7-9 and TRBJ2-7, with D unresolved. This CDR3 is 16 amino acids long. CDR1 SEHNR and CDR2 FQNEAQ come from the germline V gene (reference sequence). CDR3 region: CANSLVRETLDYEQYF. CDR3 nucleotides: TGTGCCAACAGCTTAGTTAGGGAAACCTTGGACTACGAGCAGTACTTC. Full variable domain (remainder filled in from reference TRBV7-9 and TRBJ2-7): DTGVSQNPRHKITKRGQNVTFRCDPISEHNRLYWYRQTLGQGPEFLTYFQNEAQLEKSRLLSDRFSAERPKGSFSTLEIQRTEQGDSAMYLCANSLVRETLDYEQYFGPGTRLTVT.

This clonotype was seen many times. The chain uses TRBV27 and TRBJ2-3; TRBD2 might be the D (5 bases). There are 12 residues in the CDR3. The ends were cut back, 0 bases at V and 8 bases at J, with 6 bases in the middle. Germline CDR1 MNHEY, CDR2 SMNVEV (reference sequence). CDR3 DNA: TGTGCCAGCAGTTTATCCGCGGGTACGCAGTATTTT. Its translation: CASSLSAGTQYF.

About this clonotype itself: Germline and junction disagree at one end, which may indicate a read error. The rearrangement uses TRBV5-1 and TRBJ1-1; D not certain. Germline V gene sequence: CDR1 SGHRS, CDR2 YFSETQ. The CDR3 is 14 amino acids. The CDR3 protein is CDSSSGDGYTEAFF. The DNA of the CDR3 is TGCGACAGCAGCTCTGGGGATGGATACACTGAAGCTTTCTTT.

This clonotype occurred many times. The genes are TRBV5-6 and TRBJ1-4; 7 nucleotides align to TRBD1. CDR3 size: 16 residues. In germline, CDR1 is SGHDT, CDR2 YYEEEE. The V segment lost 4 bases and the J segment 5 bases; nucleotides outside the gene matches: 11. The DNA of the CDR3 is TGTGCCAGCAGCCGTTCATGGACAGGTTCGAATGAAAAACTGTTTTTT. Encoded protein: CASSRSWTGSNEKLFF.

The CDR3 DNA follows: TGTGCCACCTATACCGCTTTCGGGTACTACAATGAGCAGTTCTTC. Amino acid sequence: CATYTAFGYYNEQFF. This rearrangement joins TRBV19 to TRBJ2-1, with no clear D. V lost 10 bases to trimming and J lost 3 bases, with 19 bases between them. Germline CDR1 is LNHDA and CDR2 is SQIVND (reference sequence). This CDR3 is built from 15 residues.

V is TRBV7-9 and J is TRBJ2-3; no clear D. V lost 2 bases and J lost 2, with 5 bases in between. Germline CDR1 SEHNR, CDR2 FQNEAQ (reference sequence). CDR3 length equals 13 residues. Here the CDR3 DNA reads TGTGCCAGCAGCTTAACAGCCACAGATACGCAGTATTTT. It yields the protein CASSLTATDTQYF. The whole variable domain, remainder taken from reference TRBV7-9 and TRBJ2-3, is DTGVSQNPRHKITKRGQNVTFRCDPISEHNRLYWYRQTLGQGPEFLTYFQNEAQLEKSRLLSDRFSAERPKGSFSTLEIQRTEQGDSAMYLCASSLTATDTQYFGPGTRLTVL.

This clonotype was counted at least ten times. The chain couples TRBV27 to TRBJ2-7, with D unclear. The CDR3 is made up of 13 amino acids. V lost 0 bases and J lost 6, with 9 bases in between. Per the germline V gene, CDR1 is MNHEY and CDR2 is SMNVEV (reference sequence). This CDR3 reads CASSLSASPEQYF. CDR3 sequence (DNA): TGTGCCAGCAGTTTATCCGCCTCCCCCGAGCAGTACTTC.

This clonotype was recorded at least ten times. The V and J genes are TRBV29-1 and TRBJ1-2; D call uncertain. CDR3 size: 12 residues. CDR1 is SQVTM, CDR2 ANQGSEA, per germline. With 4 bases removed from V and 3 bases from J, the gap between germline ends came to 9 bases. In DNA form, the CDR3 reads TGCAGCGTTGGCCCGGGAGACTATGGCTACACCTTC. The encoded protein is CSVGPGDYGYTF. Variable domain in full (rest from reference TRBV29-1 and TRBJ1-2): SAVISQKPSRDICQRGTSLTIQCQVDSQVTMMFWYRQQPGQSLTLIATANQGSEATYESGFVIDKFPISRPNLTFSTLTVSNMSPEDSSIYLCSVGPGDYGYTFGSGTRLTVV.

This clonotype appeared many times. The chain is built from TRBV7-9 and TRBJ2-1; D may be TRBD2 (6 bases). Trimming removed 4 bases from V and 11 bases from J, with 18 bases in between. The length of the CDR3 is 14 residues. The germline gives CDR1 SEHNR, CDR2 FQNEAQ (reference sequence). CDR3 coding DNA: TGTGCCAGCAGCTCCGGCGGGGTTGGGGCAAAGCAGTTCTTC. Protein sequence: CASSSGGVGAKQFF.

In this sample, this clonotype turned up many times. This chain uses TRBV6-5 with TRBJ2-3; no reliable D call. CDR3 length: 15 amino acids. Germline V gene lookup returns CDR1 MNHEY and CDR2 SVGAGI. The ends were cut back, 9 bases at V and 3 bases at J, with 19 bases in the middle. The CDR3 DNA is TGTGCCAGTGTATCAGGCTTTGGTGGGACAGATACGCAGTATTTT. Protein: CASVSGFGGTDTQYF.

This clonotype was seen many times. The J gene is TRBJ2-3, the V gene TRBV7-6; D may be TRBD2 (7 bases). The V and J ends lost 3 bases and 4 bases respectively, with 17 bases between them. CDR1 is SGHVS, CDR2 FNYEAQ, per germline. This CDR3 spans 16 amino acids. CDR3: CASSFLLGGEADTQYF. The CDR3 DNA sequence: TGTGCCAGCAGCTTCCTCCTAGGGGGGGAGGCAGATACGCAGTATTTT.

The table lists this clonotype with many counts. The chain joins TRBV7-9 to TRBJ2-7; D is unclear. Trimming stripped 5 bases from V and 0 bases from J, with 2 bases between. CDR1 and CDR2 from the germline V gene are SEHNR and FQNEAQ (reference sequence). This CDR3 is built from 11 residues. The CDR3 DNA follows: TGTGCCAGCAGCGCCTCCTACGAGCAGTACTTC. Translation: CASSASYEQYF.

At least ten counts were recorded for this clonotype. V and J are TRBV4-1 and TRBJ2-1; tentative D call: TRBD2 (6 bases). CDR1 is MGHRA and CDR2 is YSYEKL in the germline V gene. This CDR3 region has 16 residues. V lost 1 base and J 0 bases, leaving 10 bases between the germline ends. The CDR3 sequence: CASSQAAGTSYNEQFF. For the CDR3, the DNA is TGCGCCAGCAGCCAAGCCGCGGGGACCTCCTACAATGAGCAGTTCTTC.

Ten or more counts support this clonotype. CDR3 sequence reads: CASSLGASEQYF. CDR3 nucleotide sequence: TGTGCCAGCAGCTTAGGAGCGAGCGAGCAGTACTTC. V usage is TRBV7-9 and J usage is TRBJ2-7; D is undetermined. The CDR3 sequence is 12 residues long. Between the trimmed V and J ends, which lost 1 base and 6 bases, there was a span of 7 bases. The germline gives CDR1 SEHNR, CDR2 FQNEAQ (reference sequence). Complete variable domain (other parts from reference TRBV7-9 and TRBJ2-7): DTGVSQNPRHKITKRGQNVTFRCDPISEHNRLYWYRQTLGQGPEFLTYFQNEAQLEKSRLLSDRFSAERPKGSFSTLEIQRTEQGDSAMYLCASSLGASEQYFGPGTRLTVT.

In its sample, this clonotype was seen many times. The gene calls are TRBV14 and TRBJ2-7; D is possibly TRBD2 (5 bases). V was trimmed by 2 bases and J by 4 bases, leaving 9 bases between them. CDR1 is SGHDN, CDR2 FVKESK, per germline. This CDR3 comprises 13 residues. The CDR3 DNA reads TGTGCCAGCAGCCAAAGCGGCCAATACGAGCAGTACTTC. This encodes CASSQSGQYEQYF.